One and the same sample provided the 17 T cell receptor beta chains below, sequenced in a study of patients and donors after allogeneic stem cell transplantation. One entry per CDR3 protein results from TCRdb running MiXCR on the RT-PCR reads. The table shows roughly 880,000 distinct CDR3 sequences, with 18% occurring only once. Sequences were obtained from blood, either unsorted or a sorted T cell fraction (not recorded which). All receptors derive from a human donor who was either an allogeneic HSCT recipient or a stem cell or donor lymphocyte infusion donor (not recorded which). It is not recorded whose cells these are; they may come from a transplant donor.

This chain links TRBV6-2 or TRBV6-3 with TRBJ2-3; possibly TRBD2 for D (5 bases). This CDR3 spans 15 amino acids. CDR1 is MNHEY, CDR2 SVGEGT, per germline. Trimming took 2 bases from V and 4 from J, leaving 13 bases between them. The CDR3 sequence: CASSYEGASSDTQYF. In DNA, the CDR3 is TGTGCCAGCAGTTACGAGGGAGCCTCTTCAGATACGCAGTATTTT.

The sample holds a few counts of this clonotype. The chain recombines TRBV20-1 with TRBJ1-5; a weak D match, TRBD1 (5 bases). The V gene's germline CDR1 is DFQATT and CDR2 SNEGSKA (reference sequence). Between the trimmed V and J ends, which lost 1 base and 11 bases, there was a span of 21 bases. This CDR3 is built from 15 residues. The chain's CDR3 is CSARATGPGGLTQHF. The CDR3, as DNA: TGCAGTGCTAGAGCTACGGGACCGGGCGGTTTGACCCAGCATTTT.

The rearrangement links TRBV25-1 to TRBJ2-3, with D unclear. The CDR3 length is 16 residues. Germline V CDR1 and CDR2: MGHDK, SYGVNS. The V and J ends lost 1 base and 0 bases respectively, with 11 bases between them. In DNA, the CDR3 is TGTGCCAGCAGTGAATGGGTGGATTCTAGCACAGATACGCAGTATTTT. The encoded protein is CASSEWVDSSTDTQYF.

CDR3 region: CASSLVHGTTGELFF. The CDR3 nucleotides read TGTGCCAGCAGCTTAGTACACGGAACGACCGGGGAGCTGTTTTTT. V and J are TRBV7-9 and TRBJ2-2; D gene unclear. This CDR3 region has 15 residues. Per germline, CDR1 SEHNR and CDR2 FQNEAQ (reference sequence). With 1 base removed from V and 5 bases from J, the gap between germline ends came to 11 bases.

The J gene is TRBJ2-6, the V gene TRBV9; D unresolved. CDR3 length: 14 amino acids. V dropped 3 bases and J dropped 4 bases, with 8 bases sitting between them. Germline-derived CDR1 and CDR2 are SGDLS and YYNGEE. As DNA, the CDR3 is TGTGCCAGCAGCGCTTCTACGGGGGCCAACGTCCTGACTTTC. The encoded protein is CASSASTGANVLTF.

This chain uses TRBV20-1 with TRBJ2-7, with a tentative D call TRBD2 (6 bases). This CDR3 contains 13 residues. Trimming pared 3 bases from V and 5 bases from J, leaving 14 bases between. Germline V gene sequence: CDR1 DFQATT, CDR2 SNEGSKA (reference sequence). CDR3 nucleotides: TGCAGTGCTAGCCGGCGGAGGGAGAACGAGCAGTACTTC. Protein sequence: CSASRRRENEQYF.

Many counts were recorded for this clonotype. At one boundary the junction diverges from the germline segment, which might be a read error. The chain employs TRBV12-3 or TRBV12-4 and TRBJ1-5; D gene ambiguous. CDR3 size: 13 residues. The CDR3 DNA is TGTGCCAGCAGCTTAGGGTTGGATCAGCCCCAGCATTTT. Translated, it gives CASSLGLDQPQHF.

V and J are TRBV20-1 and TRBJ2-4; D is uncertain. V shed 3 bases and J shed 0 bases, with 9 bases lying between them. The length of the CDR3 is 14 residues. The germline CDR1 and CDR2 sequences are DFQATT and SNEGSKA (reference sequence). DNA for the CDR3: TGCAGTGCTAGTTCCGGGTCAGCCAAAAACATTCAGTACTTC. Protein: CSASSGSAKNIQYF.

The chain employs TRBV20-1 and TRBJ1-5; no firm D call. V lost 0 bases and J 7 bases, leaving 10 bases between the germline ends. The CDR3 contains 13 residues. Germline-derived CDR1 and CDR2 are DFQATT and SNEGSKA (reference sequence). CDR3 nucleotide sequence: TGCAGTGCTAGAGACCCCCCTAGCCAGCCCCAGCATTTT. This encodes CSARDPPSQPQHF.

The CDR3 bases are TGCAGTGCTAGAGAATGGGGCACCCCTTACGAGCAGTACTTC. Protein: CSAREWGTPYEQYF. The chain links TRBV20-1 to TRBJ2-7; possible D gene TRBD1, 5 bases. This CDR3 region has 14 residues. The germline gives CDR1 DFQATT, CDR2 SNEGSKA (reference sequence). Trimming removed 0 bases at V and 4 bases at J, with 13 bases between.

This clonotype has a handful of counts. The chain couples TRBV5-6 to TRBJ2-1; perhaps TRBD2 as D (6 bases). The CDR3 sequence is 14 residues long. V shed 2 bases and J shed 6 bases, with 12 bases lying between them. The germline V gene has CDR1 SGHDT and CDR2 YYEEEE. The CDR3 coding sequence is TGTGCCAGCAGCTTACTAGCTACACTCAATGAGCAGTTCTTC. This gives the protein CASSLLATLNEQFF.

In the case of this clonotype: Its ends do not fully match the called genes, so a read error is possible. The genes are TRBV5-1 and TRBJ1-4; D gene ambiguous. This CDR3 is built from 13 residues. Germline-derived CDR1 and CDR2 are SGHRS and YFSETQ. CDR3 residues: CVSSSAYGEKLFF. The CDR3 coding sequence is TGCGTCAGCAGCTCAGCGTACGGTGAAAAACTGTTTTTT.

This clonotype was seen a handful of times. The rearrangement joins TRBV4-2 to TRBJ2-3, with 11 bases lining up with TRBD2. J gave up 8 bases and V 0 bases, and 4 bases lay outside the gene matches. CDR3 length equals 15 residues. From germline, CDR1 is LGHNA and CDR2 YNFKEQ. The CDR3 DNA is TGTGCCAGCAGCCAAGAGATACTAGCGGGAGCTACGCAGTATTTT. This codes for CASSQEILAGATQYF.

This chain joins TRBV20-1 and TRBJ1-1, with 11 bases identical to TRBD1. The V segment lost 5 bases and the J segment 1 base; nucleotides outside the gene matches: 9. This CDR3 is built from 16 residues. Germline V gene lookup returns CDR1 DFQATT and CDR2 SNEGSKA (reference sequence). The DNA for the CDR3 is TGCAGTGCTCTGGACAGGGGGCGAGGAGGGAACACTGAAGCTTTCTTT. Protein: CSALDRGRGGNTEAFF.

The rearrangement uses TRBV3-1 and TRBJ2-1; 9 bases match TRBD2. This CDR3 is built from 17 residues. Germline V gene sequence: CDR1 LGHDT, CDR2 YNNKEL (reference sequence). With 4 bases clipped from V and 4 bases from J, the junction kept 11 bases outside the gene matches. CDR3 sequence (DNA): TGTGCCAGCAGCCCCTGGGGTAAACTAGCGGGTTACAATGAGCAGTTCTTC. Translated, it gives CASSPWGKLAGYNEQFF.

The V call is TRBV5-5, the J call TRBJ1-5, with D perhaps TRBD1 (5 bases). The ends were cut back, 0 bases at V and 7 bases at J, with 8 bases in the middle. This CDR3 contains 13 residues. In germline, CDR1 is SGHKS, CDR2 YYEKEE (reference sequence). The CDR3 loop reads CASSLVRGQPQHF. The DNA of the CDR3 is TGTGCCAGCAGCTTGGTGCGGGGGCAGCCCCAGCATTTT. The full variable domain, with the rest looked up from reference TRBV5-5 and TRBJ1-5, is DAGVTQSPTHLIKTRGQQVTLRCSPISGHKSVSWYQQVLGQGPQFIFQYYEKEERGRGNFPDRFSARQFPNYSSELNVNALLLGDSALYLCASSLVRGQPQHFGDGTRLSIL.

This clonotype was counted a few times. The chain combines TRBV7-9 with TRBJ1-4; D remains unclear. The germline gives CDR1 SEHNR, CDR2 FQNEAQ (reference sequence). Trimming stripped 3 bases from V and 4 bases from J, with 9 bases between. The CDR3 totals 14 residues. CDR3 sequence reads: CASSLVGYNEKLFF. Here the CDR3 DNA reads TGTGCCAGCAGCTTGGTAGGATATAATGAAAAACTGTTTTTT.